This record looks at one T cell receptor (beta chain) sequence and its context. The treatment here: oral pan-JAK inhibitor, 5-10 mg twice daily. Germline values: CDR1 SGHRS, CDR2 YFSETQ. The junction had 8 bases not matched to a gene; V was cut back by 2 bases and J by 3 bases. The CDR3 is made up of 15 amino acids. The sample comes from a study of CD8+ T cells in alopecia areata. Extracted RNA was reverse transcribed, and the resulting cDNA served as sequencing template. Method: immunoSEQ multiplex PCR; TCRdb's copy keeps in-frame clones and lacks some. The sample lists 150,000 or so clones; roughly 50% were seen once.

The material was CD4+ T cells sorted from blood, obtained at approximately week 60, from a patient treated with tofacitinib. The V and J genes are TRBV5-1 and TRBJ2-7; 7 bases line up with TRBD2. This clonotype originated in a human donor with alopecia areata. In DNA form, the CDR3 reads TGCGCCAGCAGCTTTGCTGAGTGGGAGGGCTACGAGCAGTACTTC. Protein sequence: CASSFAEWEGYEQYF.